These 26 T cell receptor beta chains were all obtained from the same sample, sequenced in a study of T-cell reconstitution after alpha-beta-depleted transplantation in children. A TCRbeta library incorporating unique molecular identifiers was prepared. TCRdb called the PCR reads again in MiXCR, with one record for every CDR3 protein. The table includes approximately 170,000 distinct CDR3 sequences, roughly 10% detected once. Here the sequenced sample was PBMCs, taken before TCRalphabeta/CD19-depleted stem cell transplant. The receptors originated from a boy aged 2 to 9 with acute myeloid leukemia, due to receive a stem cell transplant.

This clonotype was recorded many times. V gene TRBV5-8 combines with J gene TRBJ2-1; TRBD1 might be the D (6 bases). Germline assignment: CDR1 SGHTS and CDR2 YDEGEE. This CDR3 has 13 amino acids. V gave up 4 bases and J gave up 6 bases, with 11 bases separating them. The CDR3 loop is CASSLTGRNEQFF. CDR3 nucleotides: TGTGCCAGCAGCCTCACAGGGCGCAATGAGCAGTTCTTC.

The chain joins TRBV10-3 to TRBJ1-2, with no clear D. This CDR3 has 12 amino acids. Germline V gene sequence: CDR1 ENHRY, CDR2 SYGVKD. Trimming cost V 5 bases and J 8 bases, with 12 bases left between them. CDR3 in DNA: TGTGCCATCAGTAGCTCCGGAGGGGGCTACACCTTC. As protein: CAISSSGGGYTF.

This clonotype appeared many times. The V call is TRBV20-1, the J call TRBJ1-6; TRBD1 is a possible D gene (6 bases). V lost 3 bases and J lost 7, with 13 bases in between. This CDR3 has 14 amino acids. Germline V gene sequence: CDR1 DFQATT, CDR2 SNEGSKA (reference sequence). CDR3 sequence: CSARAWQGNSPLHF. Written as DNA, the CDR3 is TGCAGTGCTAGGGCGTGGCAGGGGAATTCACCCCTCCACTTT.

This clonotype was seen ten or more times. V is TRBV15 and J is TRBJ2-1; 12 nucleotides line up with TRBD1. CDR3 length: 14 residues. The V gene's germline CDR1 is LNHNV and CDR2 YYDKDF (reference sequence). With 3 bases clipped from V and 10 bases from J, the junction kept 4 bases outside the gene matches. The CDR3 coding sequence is TGTGCCACCAGCAGCGGGACAGGGGGCCGGGAGCAGTTCTTC. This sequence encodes CATSSGTGGREQFF.

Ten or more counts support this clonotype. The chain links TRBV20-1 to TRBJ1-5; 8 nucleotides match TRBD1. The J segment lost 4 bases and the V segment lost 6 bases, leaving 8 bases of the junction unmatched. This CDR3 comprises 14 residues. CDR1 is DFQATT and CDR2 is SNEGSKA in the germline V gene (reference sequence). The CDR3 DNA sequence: TGCAGTGCACGACAGGGGCGGGAGAATCAGCCCCAGCATTTT. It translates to CSARQGRENQPQHF.

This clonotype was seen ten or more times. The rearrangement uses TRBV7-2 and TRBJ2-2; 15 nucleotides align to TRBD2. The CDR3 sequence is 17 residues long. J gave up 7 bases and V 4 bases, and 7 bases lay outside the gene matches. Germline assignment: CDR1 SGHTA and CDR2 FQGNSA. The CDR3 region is CASSSGTSGRSGGELFF. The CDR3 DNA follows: TGTGCCAGCAGCTCCGGGACTAGCGGGAGGTCGGGCGGGGAGCTGTTTTTT. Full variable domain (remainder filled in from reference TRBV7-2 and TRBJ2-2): GAGVSQSPSNKVTEKGKDVELRCDPISGHTALYWYRQSLGQGLEFLIYFQGNSAPDKSGLPSDRFSAERTGGSVSTLTIQRTQQEDSAVYLCASSSGTSGRSGGELFFGEGSRLTVL.

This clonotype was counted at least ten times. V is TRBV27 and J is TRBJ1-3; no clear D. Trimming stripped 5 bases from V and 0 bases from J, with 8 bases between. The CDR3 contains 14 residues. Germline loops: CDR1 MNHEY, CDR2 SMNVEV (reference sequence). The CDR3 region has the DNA TGTGCCAGCAGTCAAACAAGCTCTGGAAACACCATATATTTT. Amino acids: CASSQTSSGNTIYF.

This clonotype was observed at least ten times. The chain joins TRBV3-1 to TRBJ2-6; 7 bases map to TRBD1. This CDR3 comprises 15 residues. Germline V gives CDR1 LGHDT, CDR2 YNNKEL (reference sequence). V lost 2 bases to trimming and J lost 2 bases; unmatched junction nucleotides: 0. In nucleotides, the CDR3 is TGTGCCAGCAGCCAACAGGGGGCTGGGGCCAACGTCCTGACTTTC. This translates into CASSQQGAGANVLTF.

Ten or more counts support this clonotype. This chain's CDR3 is CASSLEGAVPEAFF. The CDR3 DNA reads TGCGCCAGCAGCTTGGAAGGGGCGGTACCTGAAGCTTTCTTT. V gene TRBV5-1 combines with J gene TRBJ1-1; maybe TRBD1 (5 bases). Germline V gene sequence: CDR1 SGHRS, CDR2 YFSETQ. The V end was cut by 0 bases, the J end by 6 bases, with 12 bases between. The length of the CDR3 is 14 residues.

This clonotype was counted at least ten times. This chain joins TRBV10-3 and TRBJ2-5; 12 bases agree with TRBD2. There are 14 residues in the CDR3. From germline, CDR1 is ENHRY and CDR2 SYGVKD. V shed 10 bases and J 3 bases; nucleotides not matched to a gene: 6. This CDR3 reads CATRTSGAEETQYF. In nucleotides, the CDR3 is TGTGCCACTCGGACTAGCGGGGCCGAAGAGACCCAGTACTTC.

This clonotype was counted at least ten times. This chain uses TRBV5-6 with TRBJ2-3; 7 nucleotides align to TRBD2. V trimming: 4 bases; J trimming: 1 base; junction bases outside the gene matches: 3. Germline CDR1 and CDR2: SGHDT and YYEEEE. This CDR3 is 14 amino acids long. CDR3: CASSPSGGTDTQYF. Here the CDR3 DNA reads TGTGCCAGCAGCCCCAGCGGGGGCACAGATACGCAGTATTTT.

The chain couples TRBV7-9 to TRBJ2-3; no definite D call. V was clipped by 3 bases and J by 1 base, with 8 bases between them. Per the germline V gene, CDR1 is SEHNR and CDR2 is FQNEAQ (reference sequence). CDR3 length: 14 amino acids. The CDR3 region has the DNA TGTGCCAGCAGCTTTCAAGGGCGCACAGATACGCAGTATTTT. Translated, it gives CASSFQGRTDTQYF.

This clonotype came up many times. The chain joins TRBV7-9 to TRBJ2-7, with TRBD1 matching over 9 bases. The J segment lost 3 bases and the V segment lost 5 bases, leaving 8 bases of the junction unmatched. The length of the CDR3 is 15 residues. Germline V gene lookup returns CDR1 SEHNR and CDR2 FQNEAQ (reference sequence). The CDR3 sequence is CASSPWTGASYEQYF. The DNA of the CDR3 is TGTGCCAGCAGCCCATGGACAGGGGCTAGCTACGAGCAGTACTTC.

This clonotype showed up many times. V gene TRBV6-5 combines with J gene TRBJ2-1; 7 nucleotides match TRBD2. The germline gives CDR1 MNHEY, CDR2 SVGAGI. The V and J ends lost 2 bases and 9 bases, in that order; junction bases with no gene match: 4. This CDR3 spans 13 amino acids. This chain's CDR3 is CASSYVGGSEQFF. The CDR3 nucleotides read TGTGCCAGCAGTTACGTGGGAGGGAGTGAGCAGTTCTTC.

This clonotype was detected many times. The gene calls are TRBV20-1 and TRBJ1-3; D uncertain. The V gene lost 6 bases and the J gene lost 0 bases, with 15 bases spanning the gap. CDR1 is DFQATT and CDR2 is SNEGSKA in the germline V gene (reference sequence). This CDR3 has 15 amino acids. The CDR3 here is CSAKQGRTSGNTIYF. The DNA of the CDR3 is TGCAGTGCGAAGCAAGGCAGAACCTCTGGAAACACCATATATTTT.

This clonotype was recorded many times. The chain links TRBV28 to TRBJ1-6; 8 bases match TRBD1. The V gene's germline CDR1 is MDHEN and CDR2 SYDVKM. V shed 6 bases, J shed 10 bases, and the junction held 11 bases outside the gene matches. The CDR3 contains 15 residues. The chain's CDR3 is CASSPQGVIGSPLHF. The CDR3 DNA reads TGTGCCAGCAGCCCACAGGGGGTGATAGGATCACCCCTCCACTTT.

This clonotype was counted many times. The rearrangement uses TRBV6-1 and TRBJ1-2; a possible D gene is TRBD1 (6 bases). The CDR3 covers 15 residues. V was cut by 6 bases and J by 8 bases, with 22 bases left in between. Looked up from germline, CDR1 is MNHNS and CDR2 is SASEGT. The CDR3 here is CASSPTVWGRKGYTF. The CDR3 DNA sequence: TGTGCCAGCAGCCCTACGGTATGGGGGCGCAAAGGCTACACCTTC.

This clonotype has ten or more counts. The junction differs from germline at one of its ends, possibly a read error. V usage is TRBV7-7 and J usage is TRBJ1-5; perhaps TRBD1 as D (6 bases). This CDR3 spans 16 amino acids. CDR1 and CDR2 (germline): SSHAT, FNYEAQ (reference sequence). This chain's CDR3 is CASSFSAEGGNQPQHF. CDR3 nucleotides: TGTGCTAGCAGCTTTTCCGCGGAGGGGGGCAATCAGCCCCAGCATTTT. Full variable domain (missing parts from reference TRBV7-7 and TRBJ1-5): GAGVSQSPRYKVTKRGQDVTLRCDPISSHATLYWYQQALGQGPEFLTYFNYEAQPDKSGLPSDRFSAERPEGSISTLTIQRTEQRDSAMYRCASSFSAEGGNQPQHFGDGTRLSIL.

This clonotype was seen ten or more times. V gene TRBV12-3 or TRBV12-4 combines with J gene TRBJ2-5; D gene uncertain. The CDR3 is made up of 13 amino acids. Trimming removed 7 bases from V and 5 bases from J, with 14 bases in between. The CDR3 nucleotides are TGTGCCAGCACCTTCTCCCCGAGGGAGACCCAGTACTTC. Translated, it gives CASTFSPRETQYF.

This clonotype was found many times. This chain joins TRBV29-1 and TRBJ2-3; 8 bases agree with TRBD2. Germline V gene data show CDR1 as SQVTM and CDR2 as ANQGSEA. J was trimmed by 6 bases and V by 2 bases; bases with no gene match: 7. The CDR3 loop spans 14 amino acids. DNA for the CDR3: TGCAGCGTTGAATCAGCGGGAGCTATGGATACGCAGTATTTT. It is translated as CSVESAGAMDTQYF.

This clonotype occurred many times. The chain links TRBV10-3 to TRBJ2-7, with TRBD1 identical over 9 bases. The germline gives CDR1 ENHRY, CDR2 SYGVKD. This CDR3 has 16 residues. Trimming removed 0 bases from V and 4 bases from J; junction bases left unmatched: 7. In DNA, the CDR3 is TGTGCCATCAGTGAGTCATTGGGACAGGGTATTTACGAGCAGTACTTC. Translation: CAISESLGQGIYEQYF.

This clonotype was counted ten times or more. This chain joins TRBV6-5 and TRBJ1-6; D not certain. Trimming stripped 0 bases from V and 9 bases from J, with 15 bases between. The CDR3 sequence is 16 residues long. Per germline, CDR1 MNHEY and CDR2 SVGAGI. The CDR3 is CASSYSSDDLGSPLHF. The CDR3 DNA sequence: TGTGCCAGCAGTTACTCGTCTGACGACTTGGGTTCACCCCTCCACTTT.

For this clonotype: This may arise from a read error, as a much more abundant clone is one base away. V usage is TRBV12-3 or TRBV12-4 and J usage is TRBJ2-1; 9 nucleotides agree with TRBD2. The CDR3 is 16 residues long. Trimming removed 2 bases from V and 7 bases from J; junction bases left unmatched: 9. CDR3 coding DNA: TGTGCCAGCAGTTTAAGGGTAGCGGGGGAGTGGAATGAGCAGTTCTTC. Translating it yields CASSLRVAGEWNEQFF.

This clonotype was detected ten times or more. The CDR3 sequence is CASSLLATGTGAQSSYNEQFF. In nucleotides, the CDR3 is TGTGCCAGCAGTTTATTGGCAACCGGGACAGGGGCCCAGAGCTCCTACAATGAGCAGTTCTTC. This chain connects TRBV27 to TRBJ2-1, with TRBD1 matching 10 bases. Looked up from germline, CDR1 is MNHEY and CDR2 is SMNVEV (reference sequence). The CDR3 has 21 residues. V dropped 1 base and J dropped 0; count of bases not matched to a gene: 15.

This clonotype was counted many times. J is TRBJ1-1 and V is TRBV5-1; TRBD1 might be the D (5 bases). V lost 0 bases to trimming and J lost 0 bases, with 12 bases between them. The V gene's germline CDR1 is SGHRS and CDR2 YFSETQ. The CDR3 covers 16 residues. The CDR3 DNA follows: TGCGCCAGCAGCTTGGGCCCACAGGATATGAACACTGAAGCTTTCTTT. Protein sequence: CASSLGPQDMNTEAFF.

The CDR3 is CASSLGETPEAFF. As DNA, the CDR3 is TGTGCCAGCAGCTTAGGGGAGACCCCCGAAGCTTTCTTT. The V call is TRBV7-9, the J call TRBJ1-1; D is uncertain. Germline CDR1 and CDR2: SEHNR and FQNEAQ (reference sequence). The V gene lost 1 base and the J gene lost 8 bases, with 11 bases spanning the gap. The CDR3 runs to 13 residues.